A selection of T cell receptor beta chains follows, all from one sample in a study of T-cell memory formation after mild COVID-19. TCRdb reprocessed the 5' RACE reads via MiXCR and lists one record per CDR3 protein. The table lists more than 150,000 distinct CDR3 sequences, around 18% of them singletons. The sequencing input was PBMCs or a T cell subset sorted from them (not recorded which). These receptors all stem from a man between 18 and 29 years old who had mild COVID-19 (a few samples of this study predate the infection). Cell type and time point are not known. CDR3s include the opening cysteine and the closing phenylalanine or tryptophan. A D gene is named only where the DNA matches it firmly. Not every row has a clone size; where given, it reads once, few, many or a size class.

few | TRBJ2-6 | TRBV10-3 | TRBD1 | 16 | CALRQGSSSGANVLTF | TGTGCCCTACGACAGGGGTCGAGCTCTGGGGCCAACGTCCTGACTTTC
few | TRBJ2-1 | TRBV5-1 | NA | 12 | CASSLAGPEQFF | TGCGCCAGCAGCTTGGCGGGTCCGGAGCAGTTCTTC
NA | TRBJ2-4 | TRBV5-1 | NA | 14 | CASSLGDTKNIQYF | TGCGCCAGCAGCCTAGGGGATACCAAAAACATTCAGTACTTC
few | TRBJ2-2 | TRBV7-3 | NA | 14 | CASSLVANTGELFF | TGTGCCAGCAGCTTAGTAGCGAACACCGGGGAGCTGTTTTTT
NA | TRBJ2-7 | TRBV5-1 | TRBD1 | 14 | CASSGQGSSYEQYF | TGCGCCAGCAGCGGACAGGGAAGCTCCTACGAGCAGTACTTC
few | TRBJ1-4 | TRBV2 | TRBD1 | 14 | CASSVGQPNEKLFF | TGTGCCAGCAGTGTGGGACAGCCGAATGAAAAACTGTTTTTT
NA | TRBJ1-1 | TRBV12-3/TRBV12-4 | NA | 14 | CASTWGGGETEAFF | TGTGCCAGCACCTGGGGGGGAGGGGAGACTGAAGCTTTCTTT
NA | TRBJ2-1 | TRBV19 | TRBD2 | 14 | CASSILAGGTTPFF | TGTGCCAGTAGTATTTTAGCGGGGGGGACCACTCCGTTCTTC
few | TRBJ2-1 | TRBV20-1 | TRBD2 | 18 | CSARGLAGGRSSYNEQFF | TGCAGTGCTAGAGGCCTCGCGGGGGGCCGTAGCTCCTACAATGAGCAGTTCTTC
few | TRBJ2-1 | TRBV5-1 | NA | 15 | CASSRTHLGGDEQFF | TGCGCCAGCAGTCGAACCCACCTGGGAGGCGATGAGCAGTTCTTC
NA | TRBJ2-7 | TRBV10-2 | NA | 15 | CASSGALYPGYEQYF | TGCGCCAGCAGTGGGGCCCTCTACCCCGGCTACGAGCAGTACTTC
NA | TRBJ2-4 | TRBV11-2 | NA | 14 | CASGRVVAKNIQYF | TGTGCCAGCGGGCGGGTGGTAGCCAAAAACATTCAGTACTTC
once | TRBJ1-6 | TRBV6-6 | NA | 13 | CASSYSWETPLHF | TGTGCCAGCAGTTACTCCTGGGAGACACCCCTCCACTTT
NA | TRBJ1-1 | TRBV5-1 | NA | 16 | CASGLGRAGRDTEAFF | TGCGCCAGCGGCCTTGGCCGGGCGGGACGGGACACTGAAGCTTTCTTT
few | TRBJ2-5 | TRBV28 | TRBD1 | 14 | CASSRDSGIETQYF | TGTGCCAGCAGTCGGGACAGTGGTATAGAGACCCAGTACTTC
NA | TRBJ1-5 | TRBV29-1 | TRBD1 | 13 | CSVTTGGGQPQHF | TGCAGCGTCACGACAGGGGGCGGTCAGCCCCAGCATTTT
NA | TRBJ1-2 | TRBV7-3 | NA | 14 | CASSLVRDLYGYTF | TGTGCCAGCAGCCTGGTCAGAGACTTATATGGCTACACCTTC
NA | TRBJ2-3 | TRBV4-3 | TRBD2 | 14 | CASSRQRGMDTQYF | TGCGCCAGCAGCCGCCAGCGGGGGATGGATACGCAGTATTTT
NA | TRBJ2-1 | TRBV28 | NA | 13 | CASSPGTPNEQFF | TGTGCCAGCAGCCCCGGGACTCCAAATGAGCAGTTCTTC
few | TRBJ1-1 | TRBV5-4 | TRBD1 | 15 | CASSTTQGAHTEAFF | TGTGCCAGCAGCACGACCCAGGGGGCTCACACTGAAGCTTTCTTT
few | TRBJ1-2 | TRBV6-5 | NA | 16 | CASSYWGGRANYGYTF | TGTGCCAGCAGTTACTGGGGGGGTAGAGCTAACTATGGCTACACCTTC
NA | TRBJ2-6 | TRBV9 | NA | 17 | CASSPRDLKEGANVLTF | TGTGCCAGCAGCCCCCGGGACCTAAAAGAGGGGGCCAACGTCCTGACTTTC
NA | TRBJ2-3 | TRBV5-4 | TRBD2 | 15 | CASSSVLAGGHTQYF | TGTGCCAGCAGCTCTGTACTAGCGGGGGGTCATACGCAGTATTTT
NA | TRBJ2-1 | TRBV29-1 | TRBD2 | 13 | CSVEGLAGTEQFF | TGCAGCGTTGAAGGACTAGCGGGGACTGAGCAGTTCTTC
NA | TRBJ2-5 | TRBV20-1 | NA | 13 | CSAPGAGAETQYF | TGCAGTGCTCCCGGCGCGGGGGCAGAGACCCAGTACTTC
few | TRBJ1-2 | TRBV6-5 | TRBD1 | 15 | CASSLRPTGGDGYTF | TGTGCCAGCAGTTTAAGACCCACAGGGGGCGATGGCTACACCTTC